Included here is one T cell receptor beta chain sequence, with context. This clonotype appeared a few times. No antigen is known for it. Base qualities are not at hand, and no much larger clone is one base apart. Genomic DNA extracted from blood was used in amounts of 250-500 ng for amplification of TRB repertoires. Counted from cysteine to phenylalanine, this CDR3 has 20 amino acids. The sequence is cut down to CDR3 DNA, 60 bases in frame from base 1. V is cut back by 5 bases and J by 5 bases, with 24 bases in the junction unmatched. The CDR1 and CDR2 encoded by the germline V gene are MNHNS and SASEGT. The sample originates from a study of T and B cells in COVID-19 patients (dated by TCRdb to between 2020 and 2021). Regarding the study in general: In this study, adaptive immunity was profiled in COVID-19 patients who either had active infection or had recovered, using TRB and IGH repertoire sequencing of peripheral blood. A recovered cohort was made up of 15 to 19 patients contributing 20 to 25 samples, mostly after mild to moderate COVID-19 managed as outpatients. Median age was approximately 35 years in the recovered cohort versus roughly 70 years in the active-infection cohort. Critical illness requiring mechanical ventilation or ECMO was present in about 55% of the 20 patients in the active-infection cohort. In the active-infection cohort, about 90% of the roughly 20 patients had comorbidities linked to unfavorable COVID-19 outcome. The repository of TCR and BCR sequences included approximately 72 time points from about 40 patients, and more than 7.5 million TCR sequences were analysed. A couple of patients were included in both the recovered and active cohorts because samples were available from active disease and after recovery. For the repertoire analyses, the comparison was an age-matched reference group of roughly 38 healthy donors who were negative for COVID-19 antibodies. As many as 9 follow-up blood samples were taken per patient, and some of the samples covered different disease stages within the same individual. Broader findings and caveats from the paper: A total of approximately 2,000 exclusive TCR clusters, including 30 to 40 low-pGen clusters, were found in the recovered cohort. Prospective validation of the reported TCR clusters was stated to be required before clinical use. The cohort was considered too small to assess HLA contributions to COVID-19 susceptibility or severity. In patients with COVID-19, the usage of TRBV/TRBJ genes was reported to be strongly skewed. Specific T cell subsets (CD4+/Treg/CD8+) and sorted SARS-CoV-2-responsive or tetramer+ T cells had not yet been sequenced, and these experiments were ongoing. Blood samples from mildly ill patients during symptoms and early samples from severe cases were scarce. In active COVID-19, TRB repertoires were highly clonal, while at recovery, diversity and richness increased above the levels seen in healthy donors.

Instrument on record: Illumina MiSeq. Multiplex PCR with BIOMED2 TRB-A/B primer pools was used to amplify the TRB rearrangements. Illumina-compatible adapters and 7-nucleotide sample barcodes were attached to the amplicons through two consecutive PCRs. Phusion HS II polymerase was used for all library PCRs. Amplicons were purified from gel with the NucleoSpin Gel and PCR Clean-up kit, quantified on Qubit, and pooled at roughly 4 nM. Before Illumina next-generation sequencing, the quality of the amplicon pool was assessed on an Agilent 2100 Bioanalyzer. In the source study's methods: MiXCR 3.0.8 with the default MiXCR reference library was used to annotate TRB rearrangements. Non-productive reads and sequences with fewer than 2 reads were excluded, and each unique CDR3 nucleotide sequence counted as one clone. Clonality, diversity, richness and V-J gene usage were computed in R 3.5.1. GLIPH2 was used for TCR clustering by CDR3 similarity, and generation probabilities were calculated by OLGA. GLIPH2 clusters were kept only when the clusters contained at least four unique TCR clonotypes present in at least three individuals. TCRdb reanalyzed the raw reads on its own, using fastp at Q25 for trimming and MiXCR for clone calling, and kept in-frame beta chains. Entries that share a CDR3 protein sequence are merged under the most common genes and DNA. It is TCRdb's table, rather than the study itself, that gives the V and J calls and clone size. This sample comprises roughly 5,400 distinct CDR3 sequences, 25% to 35% of them detected only once. Over 11% of the sample goes to the ten largest clones.

The TCR was taken from a human donor with active COVID-19. The chain couples TRBV6-1 to TRBJ2-7; TRBD1 fits 10 bases in the junction. The material sequenced was blood. The CDR3 corresponds to CASSTPRGGDRGSLANEQYF. The DNA sequence reads TGTGCCAGCAGTACGCCCCGAGGGGGGGACAGGGGTTCTCTAGCGAACGAGCAGTACTTC.